The subject of this entry is one TCR beta chain. What antigen it recognizes has not been identified. Within one base of it there is no much larger clone, and no base qualities were kept. The donors were healthy, HIV-negative adults with no recently reported acute infections or vaccinations. All donors were Caucasian adults living in Nashville, Tennessee, USA. CD4+ T cells were enriched by magnetic negative selection, after which naive cells were positively selected on CD45RA and the negative fraction was taken as the memory subset. Blood was collected by leukapheresis, and PBMCs were isolated by Ficoll-Histopaque density gradient centrifugation and then cryopreserved in liquid nitrogen vapor phase. Analytical flow cytometry was used to check the purity and quantity of each magnetically sorted T cell population. Genomic DNA was isolated from each sorted fraction and quantified by UV absorbance on a Nanodrop 2000c.

Including cysteine and phenylalanine, the CDR3 has 15 amino acids. The entry retains the CDR3 DNA only, 45 bases that are in frame from base 1. V and J lose 6 bases and 9 bases, and a span of 21 bases separates them. The germline V gene sets CDR1 to MDHEN and CDR2 to SYDVKM. Using the deep immunoSEQ assay, TCR CDR3 regions were amplified from genomic DNA by multiplex PCR. Extracted genomic DNA from each cell subset was spread evenly across all wells of several immunoSEQ 96-well plates, with each plate serving as a replicate. For sorted subsets, approximately 210 ng genomic DNA, equal to tens of thousands of T cell genomes, was loaded into each replicate PCR. The purified libraries were quantified using a Qubit 3.0 fluorometer, sized with a Bioanalyzer 2100, and then quantified again using the KAPA Library Quantification kit. A separate single-read 150-cycle Illumina NextSeq 550 flow cell was used to sequence each immunoSEQ 96-well plate. Concerning the study's data processing: Because only junctional sequences without quality scores were contained in the immunoSEQ output, filtering matching that applied to full-length reads could not be performed. To assign V/J genes and CDR3, sequences were annotated using PyIR, a Python wrapper for IgBLAST v1.9, with IMGT germline references. Any read was removed if the V/J assignment was weak (E-value above 1e-6), the CDR3 was missing, or the read contained stop codons, out-of-frame junctions, or ambiguous translated residues. A V3J clonotype was defined by an identical inferred V gene, J gene, and CDR3 amino acid sequence. Percentage overlap between repertoires was computed as shared unique clonotypes divided by the size of the smaller repertoire. Repertoire richness was assessed with RTK rarefaction, the Chao1 estimator, and Recon v2.1 estimates of unobserved clonotypes. Generation probabilities for all TCRbeta clonotypes obtained by the gDNA method from a handful of donors were computed using OLGA. TCRdb's version of the immuneACCESS table is confined to in-frame rearrangements and falls short of the full clone set. An unresolved V gene accounts for under half of the shortfall where checked; the remainder is of unknown origin. V and J calls and clone size are as listed in that table; D and trimming were resolved from the DNA. The sample table contains approximately 2,300,000 clones; only one count was recorded for roughly 90% of them. The ten largest make up around 0.38% of the sample.

This entry comes from a study of shared clonotypes between healthy human individuals (dated by TCRdb to about 2020). For the study in its entirety: The cohort included three men and a couple of women between 18 and 49 years of age. Per donor, three plates each were used for CD4 naive and CD4 memory, two for CD8 naive, and one for CD8 memory. Blood TCR repertoires of roughly five healthy adults were deeply sequenced to estimate repertoire size and the extent of clonotype sharing between individuals. Libraries were prepared and TCR repertoires were sequenced by different laboratories using diverse techniques, in order to increase sequencing depth and limit assay-specific biases. Each donor's leukapheresis produced roughly between about 0.8 and 10 billion PBMCs.

The study at large found these results: Pairwise subsampling indicated that sequencing depth was expected to affect the degree of clonotype sharing among donors. Even with the large sequencing depth, rarefaction of the sorted-subset datasets indicated that sequencing was incomplete. Sampling was restricted to blood, and TCR repertoires in tissues likely differ from the TCR repertoires found in blood. Larger estimated clonotype richness was generally found for naive subsets than for memory subsets. Sharing across a few donors was observed for roughly 5% of naive CD4, less than 4% of naive CD8, 2% to 2.5% of memory CD4, and roughly 0.4% of memory CD8 clonotypes. Because the study included only a small number of donors, the genetic and exposure-history diversity represented was limited. Higher generation probabilities were observed for clonotypes shared by all four sorted-subset donors than for non-shared clonotypes.

The rearrangement combines TRBV28 with TRBJ1-5; matching of 5 bases hints at TRBD1 as the D gene. The origin of this receptor is a man between 18 and 35 years old in good health. Some clones in this sample may be carry-over from other donors' samples. Sample: naive CD4+ T cells from PBMCs. The sample's cell subset or site label, decoded: CD45RA+ positively selected. In nucleotide form, the sequence is TGTGCCAGCAGCCCCGCGGGAGGGGCCCAAGGGCCCCAGCATTTT. It is translated as CASSPAGGAQGPQHF.